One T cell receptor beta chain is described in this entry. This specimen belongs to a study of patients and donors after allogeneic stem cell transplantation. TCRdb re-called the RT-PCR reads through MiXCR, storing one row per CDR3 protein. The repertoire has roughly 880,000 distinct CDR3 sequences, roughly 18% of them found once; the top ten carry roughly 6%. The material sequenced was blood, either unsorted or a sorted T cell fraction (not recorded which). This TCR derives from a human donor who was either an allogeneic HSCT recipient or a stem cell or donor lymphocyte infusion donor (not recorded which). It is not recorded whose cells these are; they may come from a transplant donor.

The DNA for the CDR3 is TGCGCCAGCAGCCAAGTTTGGACACTTCAAGAGACCCAGTACTTC. Translated, it gives CASSQVWTLQETQYF. The chain links TRBV4-1 to TRBJ2-5; perhaps TRBD1 as D (5 bases). V was cut by 1 base and J by 2 bases, with 11 bases left in between. Germline-derived CDR1 and CDR2 are MGHRA and YSYEKL. This CDR3 has 15 amino acids.